These 10 T cell receptor beta chains were all obtained from the same sample, sequenced in a study of blood T cell repertoires in COVID-19. Sequencing was performed with immunoSEQ multiplex PCR; in TCRdb, only in-frame clones are kept and a portion is missing. This table has around 140,000 clones, approximately 89% appearing once. Sequencing was performed on peripheral blood. The receptors were gathered from a woman in her 70s with COVID-19, enrolled during active disease.

This clone was observed a single time. The rearrangement uses TRBV7-2 and TRBJ1-6; TRBD1 matches at 7 bases. This CDR3 has 15 residues. The V and J ends lost 5 bases and 4 bases, in that order; junction bases with no gene match: 5. The germline CDR1 and CDR2 sequences are SGHTA and FQGNSA. The CDR3 DNA reads TGTGCCAGCAGCCGGGACAGTCAGTATAATTCACCCCTCCACTTT. It translates to CASSRDSQYNSPLHF.

The chain has TRBV9 and TRBJ1-3, with D possibly TRBD1 on 5 matching bases. The germline CDR1 and CDR2 sequences are SGDLS and YYNGEE. The CDR3 length is 17 residues. Trimming left V 0 bases short and J 4 bases short, with 17 bases between. The CDR3 DNA is TGTGCCAGCAGCGTAGATTCAGGGATGGGCTCCGGAAACACCATATATTTT. Its translation is CASSVDSGMGSGNTIYF.

V is TRBV5-1 and J is TRBJ1-1; no clear D. Between the trimmed V and J ends, which lost 1 base and 3 bases, there was a span of 7 bases. The CDR3 spans 13 residues. CDR1 is SGHRS and CDR2 is YFSETQ in the germline V gene. CDR3 sequence (DNA): TGCGCCAGCAGCTTGTGGGGAGACACTGAAGCTTTCTTT. This translates into CASSLWGDTEAFF.

This clone occurred once. The chain links TRBV11-2 to TRBJ2-1; 8 bases are shared with TRBD2. CDR3 length: 16 residues. Germline loops: CDR1 SGHAT, CDR2 FQNNGV. The trim removed 0 bases at V and 8 bases at J, leaving 9 bases unmatched. The CDR3, as DNA: TGTGCCAGCAGCTTAGATTTACCTAGCGGGCTTGATGAGCAGTTCTTC. It yields the protein CASSLDLPSGLDEQFF.

The chain carries TRBV18 and TRBJ2-2; D is possibly TRBD1 (6 bases). Germline CDR1 and CDR2: KGHSH and LQKENI. With 5 bases removed from V and 5 bases from J, the gap between germline ends came to 12 bases. The CDR3 consists of 14 residues. CDR3 amino acids: CASSSQGSTGELFF. The DNA for the CDR3 is TGTGCCAGCTCATCTCAGGGGTCAACCGGGGAGCTGTTTTTT.

The rearrangement joins TRBV20-1 to TRBJ2-7; 9 bases fit TRBD2. The CDR3 totals 15 residues. Germline CDR1 DFQATT, CDR2 SNEGSKA (reference sequence). V was clipped by 3 bases and J by 7 bases; unmatched bases: 13. The CDR3 region has the DNA TGCAGTGCTAGTAGGAGTGGCGGGGGGGCAATGGAGCAGTACTTC. This encodes CSASRSGGGAMEQYF.

V is TRBV20-1 and J is TRBJ2-3; TRBD1 is a possible D gene (5 bases). Trimming took 3 bases from V and 5 from J, leaving 12 bases between them. Germline V lookup: CDR1 DFQATT, CDR2 SNEGSKA (reference sequence). This CDR3 region has 13 residues. CDR3 nucleotide sequence: TGCAGTGCTAGTCAGGGCTCCGGAGATACGCAGTATTTT. Its protein is CSASQGSGDTQYF.

The chain links TRBV5-1 to TRBJ2-5; 10 bases fit TRBD2. J lost 2 bases, V lost 0 bases, and 1 base had no gene match. This CDR3 spans 15 amino acids. CDR1 and CDR2 (germline): SGHRS, YFSETQ. CDR3 nucleotide sequence: TGCGCCAGCAGCTTGGTAGCGGGGGGACAAGAGACCCAGTACTTC. It yields the protein CASSLVAGGQETQYF. The whole variable domain, remainder taken from reference TRBV5-1 and TRBJ2-5, is KAGVTQTPRYLIKTRGQQVTLSCSPISGHRSVSWYQQTPGQGLQFLFEYFSETQRNKGNFPGRFSGRQFSNSRSEMNVSTLELGDSALYLCASSLVAGGQETQYFGPGTRLLVL.

The genes are TRBV7-3 and TRBJ2-2; 10 bases agree with TRBD1. Germline CDR1 reads SGHTA; CDR2 reads FQGTGA. V gave up 6 bases and J gave up 4 bases; unmatched junction bases: 5. CDR3 length equals 15 residues. This chain's CDR3 is CASSPGTGVTGELFF. In DNA form, the CDR3 reads TGTGCCAGCAGTCCCGGGACAGGGGTCACCGGGGAGCTGTTTTTT.

This chain uses TRBV5-1 with TRBJ2-7; a possible D gene is TRBD2 (5 bases). Between the trimmed V and J ends, which lost 0 bases and 3 bases, there was a span of 7 bases. The CDR3 has 13 amino acids. From germline, CDR1 is SGHRS and CDR2 YFSETQ. CDR3 in amino acids: CASSLVEGYEQYF. In DNA form, the CDR3 reads TGCGCCAGCAGCTTGGTAGAGGGCTACGAGCAGTACTTC. The whole variable domain, remainder taken from reference TRBV5-1 and TRBJ2-7, is KAGVTQTPRYLIKTRGQQVTLSCSPISGHRSVSWYQQTPGQGLQFLFEYFSETQRNKGNFPGRFSGRQFSNSRSEMNVSTLELGDSALYLCASSLVEGYEQYFGPGTRLTVT.